This T cell receptor beta chain appears in the sequencing data of a study of T cells in Graves' hyperthyroidism and ophthalmopathy. V was pared by 5 bases and J by 4 bases, with 4 bases of the junction left unmatched. CDR1 and CDR2 (germline): GTSNPN, SVGIG (reference sequence). The CDR3 is made up of 14 amino acids. This clonotype was counted between two and nine times. RNA transcripts provided the source from which TCR beta CDR3 regions were amplified. TCR CDR3 underwent first-round RT-PCR with the HTBI primer set. Each CDR3 protein gets one entry after TCRdb re-called the multiplex PCR reads with MiXCR. Of approximately 640,000 distinct CDR3 sequences listed, approximately 15% are singletons. Graves' hyperthyroidism qualified as stable when ophthalmopathy did not progress within 18 months. Diagnoses used clinical symptoms, serum thyroxine and TRAb, thyroid ultrasound and orbital computed tomography.

The sequencing input was blood. The clonotype originates from a man aged 50 or older with Graves' hyperthyroidism. The rearrangement links TRBV30 to TRBJ2-2, with 10 bases lining up with TRBD2. The CDR3 region is CAWRTSGGTGELFF. The CDR3 DNA sequence: TGTGCCTGGCGGACTAGCGGTGGCACCGGGGAGCTGTTTTTT.